This T cell receptor (beta chain) is from a study of T-cell reconstitution after alpha-beta-depleted transplantation in children. Using unique molecular identifiers, the investigators prepared the TCRbeta library. MiXCR was run by TCRdb on the PCR reads, yielding one entry per CDR3 protein. The sample carries about 610,000 distinct CDR3 sequences, roughly a tenth recorded once. This clonotype has just a few counts. This CDR3 comprises 14 residues. V lost 0 bases to trimming and J lost 7 bases, with 15 bases between them. The germline V gene has CDR1 SQVTM and CDR2 ANQGSEA. The starting material was PBMCs from the stem cell graft donor, obtained from the stem cell graft. The TCR was taken from a human donor who donated a stem cell graft to a child with acute myeloid leukemia. The genes are TRBV29-1 and TRBJ1-1; no clear D. The CDR3 nucleotides read TGCAGCGTTGAAGACGTAGGCAGCCTGAATGAAGCTTTCTTT. Its protein is CSVEDVGSLNEAFF. The variable domain in full, completed from reference TRBV29-1 and TRBJ1-1, reads SAVISQKPSRDICQRGTSLTIQCQVDSQVTMMFWYRQQPGQSLTLIATANQGSEATYESGFVIDKFPISRPNLTFSTLTVSNMSPEDSSIYLCSVEDVGSLNEAFFGQGTRLTVV.